These T cell receptor beta chains were read from a single sample in a study of blood T cell repertoires in COVID-19. Clones were read by immunoSEQ multiplex PCR, and TCRdb kept only the in-frame ones, dropping some. The repertoire holds 250,000 to 300,000 clones, with around 88% as singletons. The sequenced sample consisted of peripheral blood. The receptors derive from an elderly man with acute or convalescent COVID-19. CDR3s include the opening cysteine and the closing phenylalanine or tryptophan. D genes are given only for firm matches. Not all rows give a size; the values are once, few, many and, for expanded clones, a class.

v_gene	j_gene	d_gene	abundance	CDR3nt	CDR3aa
TRBV19	TRBJ1-5	TRBD1	.	TGTGCCAGTAGCTCTCAGGGACAGGCGGTCCAGCCCCAGCATTTT	CASSSQGQAVQPQHF
TRBV9	TRBJ2-3	TRBD2	.	TGTGCCAGCAGCCGGGGACTAGCGGGAGGCGCTAGCACAGATACGCAGTATTTT	CASSRGLAGGASTDTQYF
TRBV28	TRBJ1-6	TRBD1	.	TGTGCCGGGGGACAGGGCTCACCCCTCCACTTT	CAGGQGSPLHF
TRBV12-3/TRBV12-4	TRBJ2-7	.	.	TGTGCCAGCAGTCCAGGATACGAGCAGTACTTC	CASSPGYEQYF
TRBV2	TRBJ2-2	TRBD1	.	TGTGCCAGCAGGGAACAGGGGGCGAACACCGAGGAGCTGTTTTTT	CASREQGANTEELFF
TRBV15	TRBJ2-1	TRBD1	once	TGTGCCACCAGCAGAGAGACAGGGGGGTTCGATGAGCAGTTCTTC	CATSRETGGFDEQFF
TRBV5-1	TRBJ1-6	.	.	TGCGCCAGCAGCACAGGACGGGGAGAGGGGGCCCTCCACTTT	CASSTGRGEGALHF
TRBV10-1	TRBJ2-5	TRBD2	.	TGCGCCAGTTCGAGCGGGAGGATAGGAGAGACCCAGTACTTC	CASSSGRIGETQYF
TRBV3-1/TRBV3-2	TRBJ1-5	.	.	TGTGCCAGCAGCCAGGGGGCGGGCAATCAGCCCCAGCATTTT	CASSQGAGNQPQHF
TRBV7-2	TRBJ2-7	.	.	TGTGCCAGCAGCTTCGGGGGATACTACGAGCAGTACTTC	CASSFGGYYEQYF
TRBV10-3	TRBJ2-5	.	few	TGTGCCATCAGTGACCCGATGGGGAGGGGGGGAGAAGAGACCCAGTACTTC	CAISDPMGRGGEETQYF
TRBV5-1	TRBJ2-5	TRBD2	.	TGCGCCAGCAGCGGTGGGACTAGCGGGTTACAAGAGACCCAGTACTTC	CASSGGTSGLQETQYF
TRBV30	TRBJ2-7	.	.	TGTGCCTGGAGCCGGGGGGCGCCGCTCGAGCAGTACTTC	CAWSRGAPLEQYF
TRBV28	TRBJ2-1	TRBD2	.	TGTGCCAGCAGTTTACCCAGTTACTCTAGCGGGAGCTCCTACAATGAGCAGTTCTTC	CASSLPSYSSGSSYNEQFF
TRBV15	TRBJ2-7	.	.	TGTGCCACCAGCCCTGCGCCCGGGTTTGGAGAACAGTACTTC	CATSPAPGFGEQYF
TRBV28	TRBJ1-4	TRBD1	.	TGTGCCAGCAGTTTAGACAGGGCCCCAAATGAAAAACTGTTTTTT	CASSLDRAPNEKLFF
TRBV3-1/TRBV3-2	TRBJ2-1	.	.	TGTGCCAGCAGCCTTCGAGGGAGTTACAATGAGCAGTTCTTC	CASSLRGSYNEQFF
TRBV4-2	TRBJ2-3	TRBD2	.	TGTGCCAGCAGCCATGGGCTAGCGGAGACCACAGATACGCAGTATTTT	CASSHGLAETTDTQYF
TRBV2	TRBJ1-4	TRBD1	.	TGTGCCAGCAGAGGCGGGACAGTGAATGAAAAACTGTTTTTT	CASRGGTVNEKLFF
TRBV7-2	TRBJ1-1	.	.	TGTGCCAGCAGCTTAGCAGTGGGTCGGGTCACTGAAGCTTTCTTT	CASSLAVGRVTEAFF
TRBV2	TRBJ2-5	TRBD1	.	TGTGCCAGCAGTGAGGGGACAGGGCTCACCGGGACCCAGTACTTC	CASSEGTGLTGTQYF
TRBV12-3/TRBV12-4	TRBJ1-2	TRBD1	.	TGTGCCGCCTCGGACAGGGGCTATGGCTACACCTTC	CAASDRGYGYTF
TRBV10-3	TRBJ2-3	TRBD2	.	TGTGCCATCAGTTCCCTAGCGGGAGTGTCAGATACGCAGTATTTT	CAISSLAGVSDTQYF
TRBV9	TRBJ1-2	.	.	TGTGCCAGCAGCGTAGACCGAGGGTCCTATGGCTACACCTTC	CASSVDRGSYGYTF
TRBV6-5	TRBJ2-1	TRBD2	.	TGTGCCAGCAGTTTCGCTAGCGGGAGTCGGGAGCAGTTCTTC	CASSFASGSREQFF
TRBV9	TRBJ1-3	TRBD1	.	TGTGCCAGCAGCGCGAGACAGGGGATTGGAAACACCATATATTTT	CASSARQGIGNTIYF
TRBV6-5	TRBJ2-7	TRBD1	.	TGTGCCAGCAGTAAACCGGGACAGGGGGTCGAGCAGTACTTC	CASSKPGQGVEQYF
TRBV19	TRBJ1-3	.	.	TGTGCCAGTAGTATCCACGGACAGAACTCTGGAAACACCATATATTTT	CASSIHGQNSGNTIYF